Listed here is a single T cell receptor (beta chain). Its antigen is not yet known. The input lacks base qualities; no much larger clone sits a single base away. This entry belongs to a study of blood T cell repertoires in COVID-19 (dated by TCRdb to the early 2020s). Notes on the research overall: Samples from collaborators originated in the United States, Italy and Spain and spanned both the acute and convalescent phases of COVID-19. The material from the prospective study consisted of cDNA or gDNA derived from T cells, B-cell-depleted T cells, or PBMCs. The dataset comprised deeply sampled blood TCRbeta repertoires from subjects exposed to, actively infected with, or recovered from COVID-19. The repertoires were released in a freely available public database meant as a resource for research on the immune response to SARS-CoV-2. Samples came from the ongoing ImmuneRACE study (first 160 participants) plus 1,254 subjects from 6 global collaborators. The sample metadata nearly always contained a de-identified subject ID, COVID-19 status, age in years and sex. Where HLA class I and class II types were available, the types were taken from metadata supplied by the sample provider, not from assay-based typing. Study-wide conclusions, independent of this receptor: Clinical and demographic metadata were provided uncurated, with the amount varying by source and participant.

The collaborating institutions used their own protocols to collect whole blood in K2EDTA tubes. For TCRbeta analysis, collaborators shipped samples as frozen whole blood, isolated PBMCs, or DNA extracted from either of those sample types. TCRbeta CDR3 regions were amplified from genomic DNA by means of the immunoSEQ Assay, a bias-controlled multiplex PCR. The paper's processing steps were these. The number of nucleated cells in each sample was estimated by amplification of reference gene primers within the assay. To quantify the absolute abundance of each unique TCRbeta CDR3 rearrangement, sequence reads were collapsed and filtered. For each sample, productive Simpson clonality was calculated as the square root of Simpson's diversity index over productive rearrangements. TCRdb retrieved this table from immuneACCESS and kept in-frame rearrangements only. Not all clones are present; in checked studies, unresolved V genes account for under half, and no reason is known for the remainder. V, J and clone size were drawn from that table, and D and trimming were deduced from the DNA. The sample table holds 45,000 to 65,000 clones, of which roughly 87% were seen once. The ten most abundant clones make up roughly 5% of the sample.

Sequenced input: peripheral blood. This sequence originates from a man at least 80 years old in a cohort sampled during active COVID-19.

The CDR3 here reads CASSRRQGTTDTQYF. The sequence in DNA is TGTGCCAGCTCGCGACGACAGGGGACTACAGATACGCAGTATTTT. This sequence uses TRBV18 and TRBJ2-3, and 8 junctional nucleotides match TRBD1. The germline V gene yields KGHSH for CDR1 and LQKENI for CDR2. The CDR3, from cysteine to phenylalanine, totals 15 residues. Only CDR3 DNA is held: 45 bases, read in frame from base 1. Germline trimming: 6 bases from V, 3 bases from J; junction bases outside gene matches: 8.